A selection of T cell receptor beta chains follows, all from one sample in a study of cytomegalovirus exposure and HLA in healthy donors. Profiled with immunoSEQ multiplex PCR; TCRdb holds only in-frame clones, not every one. The data show 180,000 or so clones, about three quarters seen once. The sample consisted of PBMCs. These receptors all stem from a man between 18 and 35 years old in good health and CMV-seronegative. Each CDR3 is given with its conserved first and last residue. The D gene is left open where the match is weak. Some rows mark clone size as missing; the rest say once, few, many or name a class of expanded clone.

>NA|TRBV29-1|TRBD1|TRBJ2-3
TGCAGCGTCCTGCACTCCCCGGGACAGGGAACAGATACGCAGTATTTT
CSVLHSPGQGTDTQYF
>NA|TRBV6-5|NA|TRBJ1-6
TGTGCCAGCAGTTACGACAGGTGGACTTCACCCCTCCACTTT
CASSYDRWTSPLHF
>NA|TRBV9|TRBD1|TRBJ1-2
TGTGCCAGCAGCCCAGGGACAGGTTTGCGCGGCTACACCTTC
CASSPGTGLRGYTF
>NA|TRBV13|NA|TRBJ2-5
TGTGCCAGCAGCCCCCGAGGGGGATTAGAGGTGGTAGAGGAGACCCAGTACTTC
CASSPRGGLEVVEETQYF
>NA|TRBV5-1|NA|TRBJ2-1
TGCGCCAGCAGCTTTCAGGGTACGGCCTACAATGAGCAGTTCTTC
CASSFQGTAYNEQFF
>NA|TRBV7-2|TRBD2|TRBJ2-1
TGTGCCAGCAGCTTACAAGCGGGGGGCCACAATGAGCAGTTCTTC
CASSLQAGGHNEQFF
>NA|TRBV5-1|TRBD1|TRBJ1-1
TGCGCCAGCACCACCGGACAGGCTCGGACTGAAGCTTTCTTT
CASTTGQARTEAFF
>few|TRBV4-3|NA|TRBJ1-4
TGCGCCAGCAGCCAAGCAGACATTAGGGGTGAAAAACTGTTTTTT
CASSQADIRGEKLFF
>NA|TRBV4-2|NA|TRBJ2-1
TGTGCCAGCAGCCAAGATCTCGAGAATGAGCAGTTCTTC
CASSQDLENEQFF
>NA|TRBV5-5|TRBD2|TRBJ2-7
TGTGCCAGCAGCTTGGCCTCAGTAGCGGGAAGTCTTTACGAGCAGTACTTC
CASSLASVAGSLYEQYF
>NA|TRBV7-8|TRBD1|TRBJ2-5
TGTGCCAGCAGCTTAAGGGGCGGGACAGGAGAGACCCAGTACTTC
CASSLRGGTGETQYF
>NA|TRBV9|TRBD2|TRBJ2-1
TGTGCCAGCAGCGTAGCGGCGGGACTAGCGGAGTACAATGAGCAGTTCTTC
CASSVAAGLAEYNEQFF
>once|TRBV9|TRBD1|TRBJ1-2
TGTGCCAGCAGCGTAGATACAGGGGGGCGGTATGGCTACACCTTC
CASSVDTGGRYGYTF
>NA|TRBV2|TRBD2|TRBJ2-5
TGTGCCAGCAGTTCAGCAAGCGGGGGCGGCGAGACCCAGTACTTC
CASSSASGGGETQYF
>few|TRBV4-1|TRBD2|TRBJ2-2
TGCGCCAGCAGCCAAGTAGCGGGAGACACCGGGGAGCTGTTTTTT
CASSQVAGDTGELFF
>NA|TRBV4-2|NA|TRBJ1-2
TGTGCCAGCAGCCAAGAAGAGGGGGGGCTACAGCTGTTCTATGGCTACACCTTC
CASSQEEGGLQLFYGYTF
>NA|TRBV7-9|TRBD1|TRBJ2-1
TGTGCCAGCAGCGGCGGGACAGGGTACGACAATGAGCAGTTCTTC
CASSGGTGYDNEQFF
>once|TRBV10-3|NA|TRBJ2-5
TGTGCCATCAGTGATCGTGGCCTAGCCCAAGAGACCCAGTACTTC
CAISDRGLAQETQYF
>NA|TRBV6-5|NA|TRBJ2-1
TGTGCCAGCAGTTACCTGCCCATAGGGGCCTATGAGCAGTTCTTC
CASSYLPIGAYEQFF
>NA|TRBV7-2|NA|TRBJ2-5
TGTGCCAGCAGCCAGTGGGGGGGCGTCAAGCAAGAGACCCAGTACTTC
CASSQWGGVKQETQYF
>few|TRBV7-6|NA|TRBJ1-4
TGTGCCAGCAGCCTGGCGGGGCCTAATGAAAAACTGTTTTTT
CASSLAGPNEKLFF
>NA|TRBV23-1|TRBD1|TRBJ1-6
TGCGCCCACAACCAAGAGGGGCAGGGGGCGCAGCCTACCCATTCACCCCTCCACTTT
CAHNQEGQGAQPTHSPLHF
>few|TRBV28|TRBD2|TRBJ2-5
TGTGCCAGCACTCAGGGAGGGGAGACCCAGTACTTC
CASTQGGETQYF
>NA|TRBV27|TRBD1|TRBJ2-7
TGTGCCAGCAGTTTGGGGACAGGGGGAAAGCAGTACTTC
CASSLGTGGKQYF
>NA|TRBV5-1|NA|TRBJ2-1
TGCGCCAGCAGCTTGGGGCAGGCGGGAAAGCAGTTCTTC
CASSLGQAGKQFF
>few|TRBV10-3|TRBD2|TRBJ2-5
TGTGCCATCAGTGAGAAAAACGGACTAGCGGGGGGCCAGTGGGAGACCCAGTACTTC
CAISEKNGLAGGQWETQYF
>NA|TRBV4-1|TRBD2|TRBJ2-3
TGCGCCAGCAGCCTAGCCCGCGGGAGCTCAGAAGATACGCAGTATTTT
CASSLARGSSEDTQYF
>NA|TRBV5-1|TRBD1|TRBJ2-5
TGCGCCAGCAGCTTGGGGGCCAGGGGGCGTCAGGAGACCCAGTACTTC
CASSLGARGRQETQYF
>NA|TRBV19|TRBD1|TRBJ1-5
TGTGCCAGTAGTTCCGGGACAGTCCCGCGGCCCCAGCATTTT
CASSSGTVPRPQHF
>few|TRBV4-1|NA|TRBJ1-2
TGCGCCAGCAGACCCCAGGGGAAAAACTATGGCTACACCTTC
CASRPQGKNYGYTF
>NA|TRBV30|NA|TRBJ1-6
TGTGCCTGGAGACAGTTAAATTCACCCCTCCACTTT
CAWRQLNSPLHF
>NA|TRBV2|TRBD1|TRBJ1-1
TGTGCCAGTATGCCGGGGGGACAGGTAGCTTTCTTT
CASMPGGQVAFF
>NA|TRBV19|NA|TRBJ1-2
TGTGCCAGTAGTCCCAGGGGAGGGGGAACCCATGGCTACACCTTC
CASSPRGGGTHGYTF
>NA|TRBV7-2|NA|TRBJ1-2
TGTGCCAGCAACCGCGGGTGGGGCTATGGCTACACCTTC
CASNRGWGYGYTF
>few|TRBV7-2|TRBD2|TRBJ2-3
TGTGCCAGCAGCCAGAGCGGGGGGGTAATAAATACGCAGTATTTT
CASSQSGGVINTQYF
>NA|TRBV2|TRBD1|TRBJ2-7
TGTGCCAGCGGATGCTGGCGACAGGGTACCTGCGAGCAGTACTTC
CASGCWRQGTCEQYF
>few|TRBV5-1|TRBD2|TRBJ2-1
TGCGCCAGCAGCTTGGTTAGCGGGAGGGCCTACAATGAGCAGTTCTTC
CASSLVSGRAYNEQFF